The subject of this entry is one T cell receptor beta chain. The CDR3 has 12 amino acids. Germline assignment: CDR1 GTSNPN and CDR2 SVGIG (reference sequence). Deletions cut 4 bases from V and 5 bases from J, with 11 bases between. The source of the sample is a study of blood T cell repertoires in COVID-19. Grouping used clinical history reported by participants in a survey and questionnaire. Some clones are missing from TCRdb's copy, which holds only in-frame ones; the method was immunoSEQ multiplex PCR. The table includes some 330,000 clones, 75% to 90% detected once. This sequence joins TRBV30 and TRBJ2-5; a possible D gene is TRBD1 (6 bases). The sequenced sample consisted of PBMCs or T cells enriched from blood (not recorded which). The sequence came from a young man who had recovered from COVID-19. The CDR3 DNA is TGTGCCTGGAATCCAGGGGTCGAGACCCAGTACTTC. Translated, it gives CAWNPGVETQYF.